This TCR beta chain was recovered during a study of blood T cell repertoires in COVID-19. Unmatched junction bases numbered 10, after V lost 5 bases and J lost 5 bases. The germline V gene has CDR1 SGHNT and CDR2 YENEEA. The CDR3 loop spans 15 amino acids. This clone was counted a few times. The table came from immunoSEQ multiplex PCR; TCRdb's copy has only in-frame clones and leaves some out. Among 200,000 to 250,000 clones listed, 84% were seen once. The TCR was taken from a man aged 55 to 70 who had recovered from COVID-19. The specimen sequenced was PBMCs or T cells enriched from blood (not recorded which). This chain uses TRBV11-3 with TRBJ2-5; 8 bases are a match to TRBD1. Here the CDR3 reads CASSPRSRDRETQYF. In nucleotides, the CDR3 is TGTGCCAGCAGCCCACGGTCGCGGGACAGGGAGACCCAGTACTTC. Filled out from reference TRBV11-3 and TRBJ2-5, the complete variable domain reads EAGVVQSPRYKIIEKKQPVAFWCNPISGHNTLYWYLQNLGQGPELLIRYENEEAVDDSQLPKDRFSAERLKGVDSTLKIQPAELGDSAVYLCASSPRSRDRETQYFGPGTRLLVL.